This paragraph reports one T cell receptor (beta chain). The data were obtained in a study of blood T cell repertoires in COVID-19. Methods used by the authors: Amplifying reference gene primers gave estimates of nucleated cell counts. Produced via immunoSEQ multiplex PCR; TCRdb's table is partial and in-frame only. V, J and clone size are taken as reported in that table, and D and trimming were inferred from the DNA itself. Of about 120,000 clones in the sample, around 81% were seen once. The sequence came from a man in his 70s with acute or convalescent COVID-19. The material sequenced was peripheral blood.

CDR3 nucleotide sequence: TGTGCCAGCAGTTACCTCAGGGGCTTCCCATCCAACGAGCAGTACTTC. Protein product: CASSYLRGFPSNEQYF. The rearrangement uses TRBV7-3 and TRBJ2-7; maybe TRBD1 (6 bases). V lost 6 bases to trimming and J lost 5 bases, with 23 bases between them. CDR1 and CDR2 (germline): SGHTA, FQGTGA. The CDR3 is made up of 16 amino acids.